The present TCR beta chain was sequenced within a study of cytomegalovirus exposure and HLA in healthy donors. This PCR relied on a set of 60 Vbeta primers and 13 Jbeta primers. Method: immunoSEQ multiplex PCR; TCRdb's copy keeps in-frame clones and lacks some. The sample gives around 130,000 clones, around 67% of which show up once; less than 2.5% is in the top ten. To note about this clone: Antigen: not known.

Notes on the study in general: Accurate predictions that matched the HLA-A and HLA-B alleles of most subjects were reportedly made from TCR beta sequences. Cytomegalovirus-associated TCR beta chains were listed, numbering some 170. HLA alleles were associated with fewer than 20,000 TCR beta sequences in a later analysis at 0.05 false discovery rate. Productive rates of about 87% or about 30% were seen for most TCR beta V segments in an earlier analysis.

Germline CDR1 and CDR2: SGDLS and YYNGEE. J was trimmed by 7 bases and V by 4 bases; bases with no gene match: 12. This CDR3 is 15 amino acids long. The V gene is TRBV9, the J gene TRBJ2-7; 9 nucleotides agree with TRBD2. The clonotype was recovered from a woman in her thirties or forties in good health and CMV-seropositive. The sequenced sample was PBMCs. The CDR3 loop reads CASSPASGALGEQYF. The CDR3 bases are TGTGCCAGCAGCCCGGCTAGCGGGGCTTTGGGGGAGCAGTACTTC.